The 5 T cell receptor beta chains in this list originate from one sample, sequenced in a study of cytomegalovirus exposure and HLA in healthy donors. TCRdb's table, derived via immunoSEQ multiplex PCR, lists solely in-frame clones and lacks some. The sample contains roughly 140,000 clones, 90% to 95% of which appear only once. What was sequenced was PBMCs. These receptors came from a young man in good health and CMV-seronegative.

The chain employs TRBV7-9 and TRBJ2-2, with D possibly being TRBD2 (5 bases). The germline gives CDR1 SEHNR, CDR2 FQNEAQ (reference sequence). The germline V and J ends were trimmed by 11 bases and 4 bases, with 23 bases remaining between them. The CDR3 is made up of 16 amino acids. The CDR3 DNA reads as TGTGCCCCCGGGGAGCGGCTGACTTCGGGCACCGGGGAGCTGTTTTTT. This codes for CAPGERLTSGTGELFF.

This clone was counted once. The chain recombines TRBV5-1 with TRBJ2-4, with 7 bases fitting TRBD2. Unmatched junction bases numbered 4, after V lost 4 bases and J lost 0 bases. The length of the CDR3 is 15 residues. Germline lookup yields CDR1 SGHRS and CDR2 YFSETQ. The CDR3 nucleotides are TGCGCCAGCAGCCAGGGAGGGTTAGCCAAAAACATTCAGTACTTC. Protein sequence: CASSQGGLAKNIQYF.

This rearrangement joins TRBV4-2 to TRBJ2-7, with TRBD2 matching 12 bases. This CDR3 contains 17 residues. V was clipped by 0 bases and J by 3 bases; unmatched bases: 6. Germline CDR1 and CDR2: LGHNA and YNFKEQ. The CDR3 nucleotides are TGTGCCAGCAGCCAAGAAGACCTAGCGGGGGGGAACTACGAGCAGTACTTC. The encoded protein is CASSQEDLAGGNYEQYF.

The V gene is TRBV27, the J gene TRBJ2-2, with 8 bases matching TRBD2. In germline, CDR1 is MNHEY, CDR2 SMNVEV (reference sequence). The CDR3 is made up of 14 amino acids. V shed 5 bases, J shed 7 bases, and the junction held 6 bases outside the gene matches. The CDR3 DNA follows: TGTGCCAGCAGTGGAGGACTAGCCCTCGGGGAGCTGTTTTTT. Protein: CASSGGLALGELFF.

This chain uses TRBV19 with TRBJ1-2, with no clear D. Germline assignment: CDR1 LNHDA and CDR2 SQIVND (reference sequence). This CDR3 region has 12 residues. V lost 4 bases and J 5 bases, leaving 8 bases between the germline ends. The CDR3 nucleotides read TGTGCCAGTAGTAGAGCTTGGTATGGCTACACCTTC. Its protein product is CASSRAWYGYTF.